A single sample is the source of the 12 T cell receptor beta chains below, sequenced in a study of T cell responses to AZD1222 COVID-19 vaccine. Here immunoSEQ multiplex PCR was the method, and the copy in TCRdb shows in-frame clones only, minus some. The sample has some 24,000 clones, about 86% seen once. Sequenced here: peripheral blood, sampled 28 days after the second AZD1222 dose. The receptors originated from an adult who received the AZD1222 COVID-19 vaccine.

The chain is built from TRBV14 and TRBJ2-1; a possible D gene is TRBD2 (6 bases). Looked up from germline, CDR1 is SGHDN and CDR2 is FVKESK. V dropped 0 bases and J dropped 7 bases, with 25 bases sitting between them. This CDR3 has 19 amino acids. The CDR3 nucleotides read TGTGCCAGCAGCCAAGAGGGTCCGGGACTTATTGCTACGAGGAATGAGCAGTTCTTC. Its protein product is CASSQEGPGLIATRNEQFF.

The rearrangement links TRBV7-9 to TRBJ1-4; D perhaps matches TRBD1 (5 bases). V dropped 6 bases and J dropped 8 bases, with 10 bases sitting between them. The CDR3 runs 12 residues. Per the germline V gene, CDR1 is SEHNR and CDR2 is FQNEAQ (reference sequence). In DNA, the CDR3 is TGTGCCAGCAGTTCCACAGGCGAAAAACTGTTTTTT. This gives the protein CASSSTGEKLFF.

This clone was found once. This chain connects TRBV5-8 to TRBJ1-4; D perhaps matches TRBD1 (6 bases). Germline values: CDR1 SGHTS, CDR2 YDEGEE. The CDR3 totals 14 residues. V lost 0 bases, J lost 8 bases, and 11 bases lay in between. CDR3: CASSLGQGREKLFF. The CDR3 DNA reads TGTGCCAGCAGCTTGGGGCAGGGGCGGGAAAAACTGTTTTTT.

J is TRBJ2-3 and V is TRBV6-5, with D perhaps TRBD2 (6 bases). Germline CDR1 reads MNHEY; CDR2 reads SVGAGI. The CDR3 sequence is 15 residues long. V was shortened by 5 bases and J by 3 bases, with 15 bases between the two germline ends. The CDR3 bases are TGTGCCAGCAGTCAACGGGAGACGGGGACAGATACGCAGTATTTT. As protein: CASSQRETGTDTQYF.

The chain uses TRBV2 and TRBJ1-3, with a tentative D call TRBD1 (6 bases). The V end was cut by 8 bases, the J end by 2 bases, with 13 bases between. The CDR3 spans 14 residues. Germline V gives CDR1 SNHLY, CDR2 FYNNEI. Here the CDR3 DNA reads TGTGCCAGCGGAAACAGGGACGCTGGAAACACCATATATTTT. This codes for CASGNRDAGNTIYF.

The chain combines TRBV18 with TRBJ2-1, with 11 bases fitting TRBD2. Trimming removed 1 base from V and 5 bases from J; junction bases left unmatched: 7. The CDR3 extends over 17 amino acids. CDR1 and CDR2 from the germline V gene are KGHSH and LQKENI. The CDR3 here is CASSPQTSGGIDNEQFF. CDR3 DNA sequence: TGTGCCAGCTCACCACAAACTAGCGGGGGAATAGACAATGAGCAGTTCTTC. Using reference TRBV18 and TRBJ2-1 for the parts outside the CDR3, the full variable domain is NAGVMQNPRHLVRRRGQEARLRCSPMKGHSHVYWYRQLPEEGLKFMVYLQKENIIDESGMPKERFSAEFPKEGPSILRIQQVVRGDSAAYFCASSPQTSGGIDNEQFFGPGTRLTVL.

This chain connects TRBV6-5 to TRBJ2-7, with a tentative D call TRBD1 (6 bases). This CDR3 has 14 amino acids. Germline values: CDR1 MNHEY, CDR2 SVGAGI. The V end was cut by 5 bases, the J end by 9 bases, with 20 bases between. CDR3 sequence (DNA): TGTGCCAGCAGTCTGGACAGTCTGGGGAGTCCGCAGTACTTC. Protein product: CASSLDSLGSPQYF.

CDR3 DNA sequence: TGTGCCATCACCGCAAAACCGGGCCTCAACACCGGGGAGCTGTTTTTT. Its protein product is CAITAKPGLNTGELFF. The chain recombines TRBV10-3 with TRBJ2-2; no definite D call. The CDR3 is 16 amino acids. V was shortened by 7 bases and J by 2 bases, with 17 bases between the two germline ends. CDR1 is ENHRY and CDR2 is SYGVKD in the germline V gene.

This chain links TRBV29-1 with TRBJ1-2, with a tentative D call TRBD1 (6 bases). In germline, CDR1 is SQVTM, CDR2 ANQGSEA. This CDR3 contains 14 residues. The V end was cut by 7 bases, the J end by 4 bases, with 19 bases between. The CDR3: CSARGGGLLYGYTF. The CDR3 nucleotides are TGCAGCGCCCGAGGAGGGGGGCTTCTCTATGGCTACACCTTC. Full variable domain (rest looked up from reference TRBV29-1 and TRBJ1-2): SAVISQKPSRDICQRGTSLTIQCQVDSQVTMMFWYRQQPGQSLTLIATANQGSEATYESGFVIDKFPISRPNLTFSTLTVSNMSPEDSSIYLCSARGGGLLYGYTFGSGTRLTVV.

This sequence joins TRBV2 and TRBJ2-5; D is perhaps TRBD1 (5 bases). The CDR3 is 13 residues long. The germline CDR1 and CDR2 sequences are SNHLY and FYNNEI. V lost 2 bases to trimming and J lost 5 bases, with 9 bases between them. CDR3 amino acids: CASSEQGRETQYF. The CDR3 coding sequence is TGTGCCAGCAGTGAACAGGGTCGGGAGACCCAGTACTTC.

The J gene is TRBJ1-4, the V gene TRBV3-1 (or the pseudogene TRBV3-2); 10 bases are shared with TRBD1. Germline CDR1 and CDR2: LGHDT and YNNKEL (reference sequence). V was pared by 1 base and J by 11 bases, with 10 bases of the junction left unmatched. The CDR3 spans 16 residues. Here the CDR3 DNA reads TGTGCCAGCAGCCAAGCGCCGGACAGGGGGGTTGACAAACTGTTTTTT. This gives the protein CASSQAPDRGVDKLFF.

The chain carries TRBV10-1 and TRBJ1-1; a possible D gene is TRBD1 (6 bases). The CDR3 totals 13 residues. Germline CDR1 is WNHNN and CDR2 is SYGVQD (reference sequence). With 3 bases removed from V and 1 base from J, the gap between germline ends came to 6 bases. The CDR3, as DNA: TGCGCCAGCAGTGAACAGGGGAACACTGAAGCTTTCTTT. As protein: CASSEQGNTEAFF.